The rows below give T cell receptor beta chains drawn from one sample of a study of T-cell memory formation after mild COVID-19. TCRdb passed the 5' RACE reads through MiXCR, listing each CDR3 protein once. The sample has about 270,000 distinct CDR3 sequences; roughly 15% are singletons. The material sequenced was PBMCs or a T cell subset sorted from them (not recorded which). Receptors were obtained from a man aged 18 to 30 who had mild COVID-19 (a few samples of this study predate the infection). Cell type and time point are not known. Each CDR3 is given with its conserved first and last residue. A D gene is named only where the DNA matches it firmly. Some rows have no size entry. The others give once, few or many, or a class for an expanded clone.

J gene,CDR3 length,clone size,V gene,D gene,CDR3 protein,CDR3 DNA
TRBJ2-3,15,many,TRBV4-2,.,CASSQGAQGTDTQYF,TGTGCCAGCAGCCAAGGGGCCCAGGGGACAGATACGCAGTATTTT
TRBJ2-7,15,few,TRBV14,.,CASSQDRGYSYEQYF,TGTGCCAGCAGCCAAGATAGGGGGTACTCCTACGAGCAGTACTTC
TRBJ2-3,15,.,TRBV7-2,.,CASSGGASRTDTQYF,TGTGCCAGCAGCGGGGGGGCCAGTCGCACAGATACGCAGTATTTT
TRBJ1-1,14,.,TRBV5-1,.,CASSSFDRNTEAFF,TGCGCCAGCAGCTCCTTCGACCGGAACACTGAAGCTTTCTTT
TRBJ2-5,15,.,TRBV9,TRBD2,CASSVARGGAETQYF,TGTGCCAGCAGCGTAGCTCGCGGGGGGGCAGAGACCCAGTACTTC
TRBJ2-3,14,many,TRBV5-1,.,CASSENAATDTQYF,TGCGCCAGCAGCGAGAATGCGGCCACAGATACGCAGTATTTT
TRBJ1-5,14,many,TRBV7-8,.,CASSLRRVDQPQHF,TGTGCCAGCAGCTTAAGGAGGGTGGATCAGCCCCAGCATTTT
TRBJ2-1,12,few,TRBV6-2/TRBV6-3,.,CASRSQHNEQFF,TGTGCCAGCAGGAGCCAACACAATGAGCAGTTCTTC
TRBJ2-6,17,many,TRBV7-2,TRBD1,CASSWGQGLSGANVLTF,TGTGCCAGCAGCTGGGGACAGGGACTCTCTGGGGCCAACGTCCTGACTTTC
TRBJ2-1,14,few,TRBV6-1,TRBD1,CASLPGQGYNEQFF,TGTGCCAGCTTACCGGGACAGGGGTACAATGAGCAGTTCTTC
TRBJ2-1,13,many,TRBV5-1,.,CASSLSTNNEQFF,TGCGCCAGCAGCTTGTCCACTAACAATGAGCAGTTCTTC
TRBJ1-5,14,.,TRBV5-1,.,CASSLGFGDQPQHF,TGCGCCAGCAGCTTGGGCTTTGGGGATCAGCCCCAGCATTTT
TRBJ2-2,13,few,TRBV6-2/TRBV6-3,.,CASSSLFGGELFF,TGTGCCAGCAGTTCCCTCTTCGGCGGGGAGCTGTTTTTT
TRBJ1-4,16,.,TRBV4-2,.,CASSQGPRGEGEKLFF,TGTGCCAGCAGCCAAGGGCCACGGGGGGAAGGCGAAAAACTGTTTTTT
TRBJ1-4,11,.,TRBV4-2,.,CASSRNEKLFF,TGTGCCAGCAGCCGAAATGAAAAACTGTTTTTT
TRBJ2-3,14,.,TRBV29-1,.,CSVVSGYGTDTQYF,TGCAGCGTTGTATCTGGTTACGGCACAGATACGCAGTATTTT
TRBJ2-1,16,few,TRBV6-5,.,CASSSDIAESYNEQFF,TGTGCCAGCAGCAGCGATATAGCGGAGTCCTACAATGAGCAGTTCTTC
TRBJ2-2,15,once,TRBV28,TRBD1,CASCFGTGEVGELFF,TGTGCCAGCTGTTTCGGGACAGGGGAGGTCGGGGAGCTGTTTTTT
TRBJ2-5,14,few,TRBV15,.,CATSPSDRRETQYF,TGTGCCACCAGCCCCTCCGACAGGAGGGAGACCCAGTACTTC
TRBJ2-2,14,.,TRBV30,.,CAWSVLTVTGELFF,TGTGCCTGGAGTGTCTTGACAGTCACCGGGGAGCTGTTTTTT
TRBJ2-2,16,few,TRBV23-1,TRBD1,CASSQPIDRGTGELFF,TGCGCCAGCAGTCAACCTATCGACAGGGGCACCGGGGAGCTGTTTTTT
TRBJ2-5,15,.,TRBV11-2,TRBD2,CASSPGEVAGETQYF,TGTGCCAGCAGCCCAGGGGAAGTAGCGGGGGAGACCCAGTACTTC
TRBJ1-5,14,few,TRBV20-1,.,CSAEFGQRNQPQHF,TGCAGTGCGGAGTTTGGACAGCGAAATCAGCCCCAGCATTTT
TRBJ2-1,16,few,TRBV6-4,TRBD1,CASSDSSGGNLVSQFF,TGTGCCAGCAGTGACTCGTCAGGGGGCAATTTGGTTTCGCAGTTCTTC
TRBJ2-5,15,.,TRBV7-8,.,CASSLGSEGKETQYF,TGTGCCAGCAGCTTAGGATCAGAGGGAAAGGAGACCCAGTACTTC
TRBJ2-4,15,few,TRBV19,TRBD2,CASSTGGAAKNIQYF,TGTGCCAGTAGTACGGGGGGAGCGGCCAAAAACATTCAGTACTTC
TRBJ2-5,16,.,TRBV7-9,TRBD2,CASSLVPIGGGQTQYF,TGTGCCAGCAGCTTAGTCCCTATTGGCGGGGGACAGACCCAGTACTTC
TRBJ2-2,13,few,TRBV14,.,CASSLRVAGELFF,TGTGCCAGCAGCCTCAGGGTTGCCGGGGAGCTGTTTTTT
TRBJ1-4,15,.,TRBV7-2,.,CASSQRGGRVEKLFF,TGTGCCAGCAGCCAAAGGGGAGGGCGCGTTGAAAAACTGTTTTTT
TRBJ2-5,12,.,TRBV6-2/TRBV6-3,.,CASNKGGETQYF,TGTGCCAGCAATAAAGGCGGCGAGACCCAGTACTTC
TRBJ2-7,13,many,TRBV29-1,TRBD1,CSGTRQGHYEQYF,TGCAGCGGCACCAGACAGGGGCACTACGAGCAGTACTTC
TRBJ1-2,17,.,TRBV6-1,TRBD1,CASSERAGGGWDYGYTF,TGTGCCAGCAGTGAACGGGCAGGGGGCGGATGGGACTATGGCTACACCTTC
TRBJ1-6,19,few,TRBV12-3/TRBV12-4,.,CASSLFLGEPLSYNSPLHF,TGTGCCAGCAGTTTATTCCTAGGGGAGCCCCTCTCCTATAATTCACCCCTCCACTTT
TRBJ2-5,12,few,TRBV12-3/TRBV12-4,.,CASSFVVMTQYF,TGTGCCAGCAGTTTCGTCGTCATGACCCAGTACTTC
TRBJ2-7,12,.,TRBV10-2,.,CASISPAYEQYF,TGCGCCAGCATATCACCCGCTTACGAGCAGTACTTC
TRBJ2-3,15,.,TRBV4-3,.,CASSQARGGTDTQYF,TGCGCCAGCAGCCAAGCCAGGGGCGGCACAGATACGCAGTATTTT
TRBJ1-2,15,.,TRBV6-5,.,CASSYSTVQNYGYTF,TGTGCCAGCAGTTACTCGACGGTACAGAACTATGGCTACACCTTC
TRBJ1-1,16,few,TRBV6-2/TRBV6-3,TRBD1,CASSYHTGQGATEAFF,TGTGCCAGCAGTTACCATACTGGACAGGGGGCAACTGAAGCTTTCTTT
TRBJ2-7,13,few,TRBV5-4,.,CASSLRGRGEQYF,TGTGCCAGCAGCTTAAGGGGACGGGGCGAGCAGTACTTC
TRBJ1-2,14,.,TRBV6-5,.,CASSYFEGDYGYTF,TGTGCCAGCAGTTACTTTGAGGGGGACTATGGCTACACCTTC
TRBJ2-1,13,.,TRBV19,.,CASRWAGYNEQFF,TGTGCCAGTAGATGGGCGGGCTACAATGAGCAGTTCTTC
TRBJ2-1,11,.,TRBV19,.,CATAFYNEQFF,TGTGCCACCGCCTTCTACAATGAGCAGTTCTTC
TRBJ1-2,13,.,TRBV20-1,.,CSATAQGNYGYTF,TGCAGTGCTACCGCCCAGGGGAACTATGGCTACACCTTC
TRBJ1-1,12,.,TRBV7-9,.,CASSLAINGAFF,TGTGCCAGCAGCTTAGCGATAAATGGAGCTTTCTTT
TRBJ1-2,14,few,TRBV4-1,.,CASSSSVTNYGYTF,TGCGCCAGCAGCTCGAGCGTGACTAACTATGGCTACACCTTC
TRBJ1-5,15,few,TRBV5-4,TRBD1,CASSSTGESNQPQHF,TGTGCCAGCAGCTCGACAGGGGAGAGCAATCAGCCCCAGCATTTT
TRBJ2-5,13,.,TRBV7-2,.,CASSRSPPETQYF,TGTGCCAGCAGCCGCTCCCCACCAGAGACCCAGTACTTC
TRBJ1-1,13,few,TRBV27,TRBD1,CASSKGGSTEAFF,TGTGCCAGCAGCAAAGGGGGCAGTACTGAAGCTTTCTTT
TRBJ2-1,13,.,TRBV5-1,.,CASSLGEYNEQFF,TGCGCCAGCAGCTTGGGAGAGTACAATGAGCAGTTCTTC
TRBJ1-1,16,.,TRBV6-5,.,CASSGRPVQVDTEAFF,TGTGCCAGCAGTGGACGCCCAGTCCAGGTTGACACTGAAGCTTTCTTT
TRBJ1-2,17,many,TRBV4-1,TRBD1,CASSQEARQGDRAGYTF,TGCGCCAGCAGCCAAGAAGCCCGACAGGGCGATCGGGCTGGCTACACCTTC
TRBJ2-3,13,many,TRBV12-3/TRBV12-4,.,CASSFSQGDTQYF,TGTGCCAGCAGTTTTAGTCAAGGAGATACGCAGTATTTT
TRBJ1-2,14,.,TRBV5-6,.,CASSTGEGTYGYTF,TGTGCCAGCAGCACGGGCGAGGGTACCTATGGCTACACCTTC
TRBJ1-3,16,.,TRBV7-9,.,CASSLVTQSSGNTIYF,TGTGCCAGCAGCTTAGTGACGCAGAGCTCTGGAAACACCATATATTTT
TRBJ1-2,12,.,TRBV7-9,TRBD1,CATPDRERGYTF,TGTGCCACTCCGGACAGGGAGAGGGGCTACACCTTC
TRBJ2-6,18,few,TRBV11-2,.,CASRRWGAANSGANVLTF,TGTGCCAGCAGACGGTGGGGGGCCGCCAACTCTGGGGCCAACGTCCTGACTTTC
TRBJ2-1,16,.,TRBV7-9,TRBD2,CASRPPTSGGINEQFF,TGTGCCAGCAGGCCCCCGACTAGCGGGGGGATAAATGAGCAGTTCTTC
TRBJ1-2,14,few,TRBV9,TRBD1,CASSTTPTGDGYTF,TGTGCCAGCAGCACAACACCGACAGGGGATGGCTACACCTTC
TRBJ2-1,11,few,TRBV6-5,.,CASSYHAEQFF,TGTGCCAGCAGTTACCATGCCGAGCAGTTCTTC